This TCR beta chain was retrieved from a study of neurological immune-mediated disorders. This clonotype appeared many times. Germline V lookup: CDR1 DFQATT, CDR2 SNEGSKA (reference sequence). The length of the CDR3 is 12 residues. Trimming removed 6 bases at V and 7 bases at J, with 12 bases between. TCRdb reprocessed the 5' RACE reads via MiXCR and lists one record per CDR3 protein. The sample has under 20,000 distinct CDR3 sequences, roughly 14% seen once. The source is a man between 60 and 75 years old with HTLV-1-associated myelopathy (HAM/TSP). Sequencing was performed on PBMCs. The genes are TRBV20-1 and TRBJ2-2, with a weak D call TRBD1 (6 bases). The CDR3 loop reads CSAKDSVGELFF. For the CDR3, the DNA is TGCAGTGCCAAGGACAGTGTCGGGGAGCTGTTTTTT.